Listed here are 6 T cell receptor beta chains from one sample, sequenced in a study of blood T cell repertoires in COVID-19 (dated by TCRdb to between 2020 and 2021). Library preparation used the immunoSEQ multiplex PCR assay. The clones in this table, taken by TCRdb from immuneACCESS, are in-frame only. Not every clone is retained; where verified, under half of the shortfall comes from an unresolved V gene, and the cause of the rest is unknown. This sample holds 120,000 to 150,000 clones; approximately 89% were observed only once. The ten largest make up around 26% of the sample. Sequenced material: peripheral blood. These receptors all stem from a human donor in a cohort sampled during active COVID-19.

This sequence joins TRBV10-3 and TRBJ2-2; 9 bases are shared with TRBD2. The germline gives CDR1 ENHRY, CDR2 SYGVKD. Unmatched junction bases numbered 6, after V lost 10 bases and J lost 6 bases. CDR3 size: 13 residues. The CDR3 DNA reads TGTGCCAGCAAGGGACTAGCTGCCGGGGAGCTGTTTTTT. Translated: CASKGLAAGELFF.

The chain links TRBV6-5 to TRBJ1-1; D not certain. The length of the CDR3 is 11 residues. Trimming removed 8 bases from V and 8 bases from J, with 12 bases in between. Germline-derived CDR1 and CDR2 are MNHEY and SVGAGI. The CDR3 loop is CASLIYGEAFF. As DNA, the CDR3 is TGTGCCAGCTTGATATACGGGGAAGCTTTCTTT.

This clone has a handful of counts. The chain recombines TRBV13 with TRBJ2-1, with D tentatively TRBD1 (5 bases). With 3 bases removed from V and 4 bases from J, the gap between germline ends came to 16 bases. CDR1 and CDR2 (germline): PRHDT, FYEKMQ (reference sequence). This CDR3 is built from 16 residues. The CDR3 here is CASSFQGKSSYNEQFF. The DNA for the CDR3 is TGTGCCAGCAGCTTCCAGGGAAAAAGCTCTTACAATGAGCAGTTCTTC.

The genes are TRBV5-5 and TRBJ2-7; TRBD1 might be the D (5 bases). Per germline, CDR1 SGHKS and CDR2 YYEKEE (reference sequence). CDR3 length equals 13 residues. V shed 1 base and J shed 4 bases, with 9 bases lying between them. The CDR3 here is CASSLTRQYEQYF. The CDR3 nucleotides are TGTGCCAGCAGCTTGACAAGACAGTACGAGCAGTACTTC.

The rearrangement uses TRBV7-9 and TRBJ1-1; D uncertain. The germline CDR1 and CDR2 sequences are SEHNR and FQNEAQ (reference sequence). This CDR3 is built from 12 residues. The V end lost 2 bases, the J end lost 1 base, and 2 bases lay between the germline ends. The CDR3 DNA is TGTGCCAGCAGCTTACAGAACACTGAAGCTTTCTTT. This gives the protein CASSLQNTEAFF. Complete variable domain (other parts from reference TRBV7-9 and TRBJ1-1): DTGVSQNPRHKITKRGQNVTFRCDPISEHNRLYWYRQTLGQGPEFLTYFQNEAQLEKSRLLSDRFSAERPKGSFSTLEIQRTEQGDSAMYLCASSLQNTEAFFGQGTRLTVV.

The chain has TRBV6-6 and TRBJ2-4; 9 bases align to TRBD1. V lost 0 bases, J lost 15 bases, and 9 bases stayed unmatched. The CDR3 runs 14 residues. Looked up from germline, CDR1 is MNHNY and CDR2 is SVGAGI (reference sequence). The CDR3 DNA sequence: TGTGCCAGCAGTTACTCGAACCAACGACAGGGGGGGTACTTC. Its protein is CASSYSNQRQGGYF.